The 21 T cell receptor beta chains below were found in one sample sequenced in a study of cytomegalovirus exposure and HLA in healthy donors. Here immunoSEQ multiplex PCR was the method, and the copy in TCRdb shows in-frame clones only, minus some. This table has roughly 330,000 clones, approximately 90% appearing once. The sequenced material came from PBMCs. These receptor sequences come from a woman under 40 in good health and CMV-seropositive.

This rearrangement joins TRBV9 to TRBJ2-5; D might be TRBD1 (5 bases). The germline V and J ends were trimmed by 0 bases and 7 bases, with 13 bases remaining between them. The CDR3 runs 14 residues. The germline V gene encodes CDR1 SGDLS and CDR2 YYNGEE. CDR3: CASSVEGADGTQYF. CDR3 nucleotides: TGTGCCAGCAGCGTAGAAGGGGCTGACGGGACCCAGTACTTC. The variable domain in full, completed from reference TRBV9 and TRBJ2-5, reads DSGVTQTPKHLITATGQRVTLRCSPRSGDLSVYWYQQSLDQGLQFLIQYYNGEERAKGNILERFSAQQFPDLHSELNLSSLELGDSALYFCASSVEGADGTQYFGPGTRLLVL.

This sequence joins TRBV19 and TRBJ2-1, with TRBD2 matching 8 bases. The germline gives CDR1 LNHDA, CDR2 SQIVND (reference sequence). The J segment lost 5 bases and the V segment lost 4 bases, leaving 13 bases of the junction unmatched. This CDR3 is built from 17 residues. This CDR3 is CASSTGLVAGYDNEQFF. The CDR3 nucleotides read TGTGCCAGTAGTACGGGACTAGTGGCGGGATATGACAATGAGCAGTTCTTC.

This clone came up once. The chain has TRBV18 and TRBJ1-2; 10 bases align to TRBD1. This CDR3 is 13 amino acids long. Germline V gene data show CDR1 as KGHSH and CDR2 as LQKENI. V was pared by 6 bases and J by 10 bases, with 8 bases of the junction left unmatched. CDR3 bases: TGTGCCAGCTCCCCCGGGACAGGGGCATCCTACACCTTC. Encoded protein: CASSPGTGASYTF.

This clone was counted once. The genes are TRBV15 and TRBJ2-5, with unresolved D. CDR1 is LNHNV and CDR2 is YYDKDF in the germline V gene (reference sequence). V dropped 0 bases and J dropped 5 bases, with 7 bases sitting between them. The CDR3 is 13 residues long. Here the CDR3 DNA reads TGTGCCACCAGCAGAGATTCTTCGGAGACCCAGTACTTC. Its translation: CATSRDSSETQYF.

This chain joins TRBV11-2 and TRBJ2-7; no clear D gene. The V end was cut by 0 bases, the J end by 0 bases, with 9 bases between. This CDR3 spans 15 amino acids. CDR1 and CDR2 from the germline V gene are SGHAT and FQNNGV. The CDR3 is CASSLEAPSSYEQYF. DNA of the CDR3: TGTGCCAGCAGCTTAGAGGCCCCGAGCTCCTACGAGCAGTACTTC.

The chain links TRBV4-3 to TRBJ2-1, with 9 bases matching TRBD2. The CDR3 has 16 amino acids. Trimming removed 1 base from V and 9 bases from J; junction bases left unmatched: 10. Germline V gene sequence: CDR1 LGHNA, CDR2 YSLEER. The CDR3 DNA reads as TGCGCCAGCAGCCAAGGTCGAATAGCGGGAGTTGTTGAGCAGTTCTTC. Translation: CASSQGRIAGVVEQFF.

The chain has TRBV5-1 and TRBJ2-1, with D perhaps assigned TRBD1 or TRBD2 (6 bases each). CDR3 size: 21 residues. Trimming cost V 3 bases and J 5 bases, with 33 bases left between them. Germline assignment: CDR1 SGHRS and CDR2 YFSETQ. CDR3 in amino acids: CASSSVQPDSPGTGEDNEQFF. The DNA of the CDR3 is TGCGCCAGCAGCTCCGTGCAACCGGACAGCCCCGGGACGGGAGAGGACAATGAGCAGTTCTTC.

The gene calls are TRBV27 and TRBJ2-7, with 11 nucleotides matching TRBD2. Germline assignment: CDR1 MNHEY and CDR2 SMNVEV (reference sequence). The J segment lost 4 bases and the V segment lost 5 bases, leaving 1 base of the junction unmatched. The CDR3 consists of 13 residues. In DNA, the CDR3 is TGTGCCAGCAGTCGGACTAGCGGGTACGAGCAGTACTTC. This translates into CASSRTSGYEQYF.

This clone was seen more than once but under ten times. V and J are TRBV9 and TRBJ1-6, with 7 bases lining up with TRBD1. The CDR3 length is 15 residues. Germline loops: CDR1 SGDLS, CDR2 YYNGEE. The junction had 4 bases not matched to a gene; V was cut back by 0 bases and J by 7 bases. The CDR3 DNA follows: TGTGCCAGCAGCGTAGAGGCAGGGGGAAATTCACCCCTCCACTTT. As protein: CASSVEAGGNSPLHF.

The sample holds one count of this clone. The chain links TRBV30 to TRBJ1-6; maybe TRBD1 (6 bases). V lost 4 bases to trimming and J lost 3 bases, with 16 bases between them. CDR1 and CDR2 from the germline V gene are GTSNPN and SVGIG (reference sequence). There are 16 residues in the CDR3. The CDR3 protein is CAWTRRRQDYNSPLHF. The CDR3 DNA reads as TGTGCCTGGACCCGAAGGAGACAGGACTATAATTCACCCCTCCACTTT.

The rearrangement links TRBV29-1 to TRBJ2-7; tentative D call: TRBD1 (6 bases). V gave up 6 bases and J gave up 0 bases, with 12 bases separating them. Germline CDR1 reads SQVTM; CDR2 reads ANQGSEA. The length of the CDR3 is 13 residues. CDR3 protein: CSVVPGASYEQYF. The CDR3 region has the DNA TGCAGCGTGGTCCCAGGGGCCTCCTACGAGCAGTACTTC.

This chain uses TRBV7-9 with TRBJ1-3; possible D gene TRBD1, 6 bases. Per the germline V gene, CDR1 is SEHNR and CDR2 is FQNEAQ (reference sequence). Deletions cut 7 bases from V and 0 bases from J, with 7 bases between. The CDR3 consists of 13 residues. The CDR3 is CASKGGSGNTIYF. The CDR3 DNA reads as TGTGCCAGCAAGGGGGGCTCTGGAAACACCATATATTTT. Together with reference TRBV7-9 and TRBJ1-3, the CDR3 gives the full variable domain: DTGVSQNPRHKITKRGQNVTFRCDPISEHNRLYWYRQTLGQGPEFLTYFQNEAQLEKSRLLSDRFSAERPKGSFSTLEIQRTEQGDSAMYLCASKGGSGNTIYFGEGSWLTVV.

The CDR3 nucleotides read TGCGCCAGCAGCTTTGGGACAGGACAAGAGACCCAGTACTTC. Its translation is CASSFGTGQETQYF. This chain connects TRBV5-1 to TRBJ2-5, with 8 bases that match TRBD1. Germline CDR1 and CDR2: SGHRS and YFSETQ. This CDR3 has 14 residues. V lost 2 bases, J lost 2 bases, and 2 bases stayed unmatched. The full variable domain, with the rest looked up from reference TRBV5-1 and TRBJ2-5, is KAGVTQTPRYLIKTRGQQVTLSCSPISGHRSVSWYQQTPGQGLQFLFEYFSETQRNKGNFPGRFSGRQFSNSRSEMNVSTLELGDSALYLCASSFGTGQETQYFGPGTRLLVL.

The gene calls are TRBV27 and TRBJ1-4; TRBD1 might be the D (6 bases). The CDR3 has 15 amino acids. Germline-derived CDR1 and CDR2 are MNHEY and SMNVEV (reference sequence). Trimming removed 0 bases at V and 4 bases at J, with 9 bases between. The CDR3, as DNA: TGTGCCAGCAGTTTATCCAGGGGCGTTAATGAAAAACTGTTTTTT. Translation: CASSLSRGVNEKLFF.

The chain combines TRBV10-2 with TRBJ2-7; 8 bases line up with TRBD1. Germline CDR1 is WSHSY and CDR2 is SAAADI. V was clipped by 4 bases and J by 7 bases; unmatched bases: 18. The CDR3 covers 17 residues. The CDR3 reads CASSAHLQGVVPREQYF. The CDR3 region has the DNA TGCGCCAGCAGTGCCCATCTACAGGGGGTGGTCCCCAGGGAGCAGTACTTC.

This CDR3 reads CASSWSGQSGELFF. CDR3 coding DNA: TGTGCCAGTAGTTGGTCAGGGCAATCCGGGGAGCTGTTTTTT. This sequence joins TRBV19 and TRBJ2-2; D possibly corresponds to TRBD1 (5 bases). V was clipped by 5 bases and J by 6 bases, with 13 bases between them. Germline lookup yields CDR1 LNHDA and CDR2 SQIVND (reference sequence). The CDR3 is 14 amino acids.

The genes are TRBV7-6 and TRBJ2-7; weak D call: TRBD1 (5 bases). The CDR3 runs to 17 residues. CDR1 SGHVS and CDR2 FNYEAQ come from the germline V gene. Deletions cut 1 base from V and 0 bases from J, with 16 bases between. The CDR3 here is CASSLEKGQPVSYEQYF. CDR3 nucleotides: TGTGCCAGCAGCTTAGAGAAAGGACAACCCGTCTCCTACGAGCAGTACTTC.

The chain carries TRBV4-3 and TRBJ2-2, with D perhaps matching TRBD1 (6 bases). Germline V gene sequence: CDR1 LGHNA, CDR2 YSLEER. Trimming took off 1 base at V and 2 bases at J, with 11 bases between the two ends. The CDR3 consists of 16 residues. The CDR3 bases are TGCGCCAGCAGCCAAGGATACAGGGTCAACACCGGGGAGCTGTTTTTT. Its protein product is CASSQGYRVNTGELFF.

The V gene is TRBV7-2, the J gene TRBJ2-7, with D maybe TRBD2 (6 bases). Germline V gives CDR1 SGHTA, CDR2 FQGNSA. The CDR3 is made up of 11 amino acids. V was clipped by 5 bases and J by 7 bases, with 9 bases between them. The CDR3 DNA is TGTGCCAGCAGCATGAGCGGGGAGCAGTACTTC. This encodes CASSMSGEQYF.

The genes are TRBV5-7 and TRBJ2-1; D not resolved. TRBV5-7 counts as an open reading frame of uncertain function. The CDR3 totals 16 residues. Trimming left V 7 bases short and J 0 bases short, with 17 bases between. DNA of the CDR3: TGTGCCAGCCACGCCGGCCTGTGGAGCTCCTACAATGAGCAGTTCTTC. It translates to CASHAGLWSSYNEQFF.

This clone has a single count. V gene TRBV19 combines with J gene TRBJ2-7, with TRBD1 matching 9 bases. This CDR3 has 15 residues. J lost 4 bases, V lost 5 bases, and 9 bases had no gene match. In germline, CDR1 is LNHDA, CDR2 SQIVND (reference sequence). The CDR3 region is CASSSPGQGEYEQYF. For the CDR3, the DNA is TGTGCCAGTAGTTCTCCGGGACAGGGTGAATACGAGCAGTACTTC.